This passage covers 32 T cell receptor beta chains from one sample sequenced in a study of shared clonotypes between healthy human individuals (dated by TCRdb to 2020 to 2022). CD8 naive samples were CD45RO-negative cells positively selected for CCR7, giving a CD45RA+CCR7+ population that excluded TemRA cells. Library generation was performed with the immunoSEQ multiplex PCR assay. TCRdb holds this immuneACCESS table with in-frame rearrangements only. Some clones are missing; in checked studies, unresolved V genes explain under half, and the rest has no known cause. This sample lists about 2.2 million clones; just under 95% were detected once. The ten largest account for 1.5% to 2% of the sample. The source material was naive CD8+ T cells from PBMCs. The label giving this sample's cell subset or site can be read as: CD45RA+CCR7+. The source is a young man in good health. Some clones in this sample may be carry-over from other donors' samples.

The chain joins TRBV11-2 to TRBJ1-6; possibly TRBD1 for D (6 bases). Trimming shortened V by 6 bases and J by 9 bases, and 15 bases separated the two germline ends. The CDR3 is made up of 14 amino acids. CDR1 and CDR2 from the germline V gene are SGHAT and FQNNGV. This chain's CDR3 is CASRPLTGSSPLHF. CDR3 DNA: TGTGCCAGCAGACCTTTGACAGGAAGTTCACCCCTCCACTTT.

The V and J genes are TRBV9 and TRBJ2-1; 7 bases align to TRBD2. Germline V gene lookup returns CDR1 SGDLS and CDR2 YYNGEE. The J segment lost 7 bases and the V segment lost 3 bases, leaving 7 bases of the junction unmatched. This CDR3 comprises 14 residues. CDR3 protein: CASSEVGGVNEQFF. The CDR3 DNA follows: TGTGCCAGCAGCGAGGTGGGAGGGGTTAATGAGCAGTTCTTC. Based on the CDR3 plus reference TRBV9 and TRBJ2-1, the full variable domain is DSGVTQTPKHLITATGQRVTLRCSPRSGDLSVYWYQQSLDQGLQFLIQYYNGEERAKGNILERFSAQQFPDLHSELNLSSLELGDSALYFCASSEVGGVNEQFFGPGTRLTVL.

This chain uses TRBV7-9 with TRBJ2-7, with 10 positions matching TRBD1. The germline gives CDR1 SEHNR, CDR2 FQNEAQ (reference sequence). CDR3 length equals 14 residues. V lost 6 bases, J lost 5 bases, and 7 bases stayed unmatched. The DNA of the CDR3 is TGTGCCAGCAGAGATGACAGGGGGCGAAACGAGCAGTACTTC. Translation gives CASRDDRGRNEQYF.

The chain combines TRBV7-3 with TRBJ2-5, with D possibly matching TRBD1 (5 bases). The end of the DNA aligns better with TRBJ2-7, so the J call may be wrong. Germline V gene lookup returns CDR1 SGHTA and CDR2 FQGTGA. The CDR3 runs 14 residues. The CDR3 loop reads CASSFQGVGNEQYF. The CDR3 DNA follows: TGTGCCAGCAGCTTTCAGGGCGTAGGCAACGAGCAGTACTTC.

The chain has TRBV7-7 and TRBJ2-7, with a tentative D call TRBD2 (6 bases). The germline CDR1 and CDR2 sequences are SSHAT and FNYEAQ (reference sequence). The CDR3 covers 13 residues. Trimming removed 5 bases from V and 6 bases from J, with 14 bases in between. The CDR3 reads CASSPGLPGEQYF. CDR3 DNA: TGTGCCAGCAGCCCGGGACTCCCCGGCGAGCAGTACTTC.

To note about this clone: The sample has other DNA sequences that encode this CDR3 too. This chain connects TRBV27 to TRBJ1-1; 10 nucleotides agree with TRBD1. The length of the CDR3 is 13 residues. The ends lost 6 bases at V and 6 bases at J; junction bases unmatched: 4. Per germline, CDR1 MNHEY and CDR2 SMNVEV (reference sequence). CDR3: CASSWDRGAEAFF. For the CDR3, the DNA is TGTGCCAGCAGCTGGGACAGGGGAGCTGAAGCTTTCTTT.

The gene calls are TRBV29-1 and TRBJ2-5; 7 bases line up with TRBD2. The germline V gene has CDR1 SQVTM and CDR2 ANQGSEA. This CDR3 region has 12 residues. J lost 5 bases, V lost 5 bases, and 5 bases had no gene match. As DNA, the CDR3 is TGCAGCGTTCTTCCCGGGGGGGAGACCCAGTACTTC. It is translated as CSVLPGGETQYF. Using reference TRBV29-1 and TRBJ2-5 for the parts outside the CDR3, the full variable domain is SAVISQKPSRDICQRGTSLTIQCQVDSQVTMMFWYRQQPGQSLTLIATANQGSEATYESGFVIDKFPISRPNLTFSTLTVSNMSPEDSSIYLCSVLPGGETQYFGPGTRLLVL.

The CDR3 nucleotides are TGCAGCGTTGAGGGTTTTACTAGCGGGAGGGCGGGTGAGCAGTTCTTC. This sequence encodes CSVEGFTSGRAGEQFF. This chain links TRBV29-1 with TRBJ2-1; 13 nucleotides match TRBD2. The CDR3 contains 16 residues. V was clipped by 3 bases and J by 9 bases; unmatched bases: 11. Germline assignment: CDR1 SQVTM and CDR2 ANQGSEA.

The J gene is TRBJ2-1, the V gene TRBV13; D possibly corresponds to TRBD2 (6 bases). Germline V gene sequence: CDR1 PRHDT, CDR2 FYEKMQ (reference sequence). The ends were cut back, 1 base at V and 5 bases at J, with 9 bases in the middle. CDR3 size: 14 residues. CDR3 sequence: CASSLAGVHNEQFF. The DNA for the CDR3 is TGTGCCAGCAGCTTAGCGGGAGTCCACAATGAGCAGTTCTTC.

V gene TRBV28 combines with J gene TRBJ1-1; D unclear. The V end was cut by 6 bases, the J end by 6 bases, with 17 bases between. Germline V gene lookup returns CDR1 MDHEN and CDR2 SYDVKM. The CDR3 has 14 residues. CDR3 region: CASSPPVEAPEAFF. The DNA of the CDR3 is TGTGCCAGCAGCCCTCCGGTCGAAGCCCCTGAAGCTTTCTTT. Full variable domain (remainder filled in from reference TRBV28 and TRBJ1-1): DVKVTQSSRYLVKRTGEKVFLECVQDMDHENMFWYRQDPGLGLRLIYFSYDVKMKEKGDIPEGYSVSREKKERFSLILESASTNQTSMYLCASSPPVEAPEAFFGQGTRLTVV.

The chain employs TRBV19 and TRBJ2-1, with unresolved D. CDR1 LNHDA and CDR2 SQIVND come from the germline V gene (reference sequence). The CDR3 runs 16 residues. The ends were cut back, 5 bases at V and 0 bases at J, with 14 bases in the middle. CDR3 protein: CASSAHRSSSYNEQFF. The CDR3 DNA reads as TGTGCCAGTAGTGCCCACCGGTCGAGCTCCTACAATGAGCAGTTCTTC.

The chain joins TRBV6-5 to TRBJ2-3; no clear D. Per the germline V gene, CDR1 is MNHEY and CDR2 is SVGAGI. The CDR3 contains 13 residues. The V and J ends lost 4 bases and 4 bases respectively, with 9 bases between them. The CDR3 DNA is TGTGCCAGCAGTTCCGCGCCTTCAGATACGCAGTATTTT. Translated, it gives CASSSAPSDTQYF.

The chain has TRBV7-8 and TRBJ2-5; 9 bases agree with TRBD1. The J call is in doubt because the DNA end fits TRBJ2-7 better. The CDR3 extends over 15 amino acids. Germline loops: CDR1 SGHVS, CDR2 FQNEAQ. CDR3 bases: TGTGCCAGCAGCTTACCGGGACAGGGAGTCCACGAGCAGTACTTC. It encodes CASSLPGQGVHEQYF.

The CDR3, as DNA: TGTGCCAGCAGTGAAAACCGGGTTGGGCAGTTCTTTGAAAAACTGTTTTTT. Translating it yields CASSENRVGQFFEKLFF. The rearrangement uses TRBV6-1 and TRBJ1-4; D gene uncertain. Germline CDR1 is MNHNS and CDR2 is SASEGT. CDR3 size: 17 residues. Trimming stripped 2 bases from V and 7 bases from J, with 20 bases between.

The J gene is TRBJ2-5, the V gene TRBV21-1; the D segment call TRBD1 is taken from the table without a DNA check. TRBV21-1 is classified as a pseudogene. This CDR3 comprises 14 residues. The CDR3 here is CASSKDTGEETQYF. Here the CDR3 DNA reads TGTGCCAGCAGCAAAGACACAGGTGAAGAGACCCAGTACTTC.

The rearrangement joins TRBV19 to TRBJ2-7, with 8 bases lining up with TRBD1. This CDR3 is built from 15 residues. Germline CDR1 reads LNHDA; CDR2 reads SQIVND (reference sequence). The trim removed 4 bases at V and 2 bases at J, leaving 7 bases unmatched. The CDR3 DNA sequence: TGTGCCAGTAGTAACCCACAGGGGGATACCTACGAGCAGTACTTC. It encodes CASSNPQGDTYEQYF. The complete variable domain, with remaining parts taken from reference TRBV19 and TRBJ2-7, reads DGGITQSPKYLFRKEGQNVTLSCEQNLNHDAMYWYRQDPGQGLRLIYYSQIVNDFQKGDIAEGYSVSREKKESFPLTVTSAQKNPTAFYLCASSNPQGDTYEQYFGPGTRLTVT.

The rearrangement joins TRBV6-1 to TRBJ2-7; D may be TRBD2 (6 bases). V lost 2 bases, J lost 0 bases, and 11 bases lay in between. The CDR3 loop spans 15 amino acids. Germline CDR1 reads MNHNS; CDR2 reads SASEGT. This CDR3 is CASSELGTRSYEQYF. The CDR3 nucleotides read TGTGCCAGCAGTGAACTTGGGACTCGCTCCTACGAGCAGTACTTC.

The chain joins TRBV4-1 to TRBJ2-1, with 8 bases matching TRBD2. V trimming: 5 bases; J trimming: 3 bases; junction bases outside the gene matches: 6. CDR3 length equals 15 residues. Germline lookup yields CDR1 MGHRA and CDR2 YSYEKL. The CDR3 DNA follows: TGCGCCAGCAGCGCCCCAGCGGGGGTCTACAATGAGCAGTTCTTC. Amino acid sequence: CASSAPAGVYNEQFF.

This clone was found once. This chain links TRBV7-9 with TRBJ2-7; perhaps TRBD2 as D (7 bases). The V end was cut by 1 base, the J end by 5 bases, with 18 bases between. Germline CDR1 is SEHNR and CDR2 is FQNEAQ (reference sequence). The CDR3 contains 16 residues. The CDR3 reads CASSLGGGGLENEQYF. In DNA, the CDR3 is TGTGCCAGCAGCTTAGGAGGGGGGGGCCTCGAGAACGAGCAGTACTTC.

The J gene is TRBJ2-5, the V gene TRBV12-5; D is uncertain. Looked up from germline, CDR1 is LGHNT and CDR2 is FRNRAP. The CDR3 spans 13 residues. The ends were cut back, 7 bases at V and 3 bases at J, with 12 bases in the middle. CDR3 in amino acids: CASAPPEKETQYF. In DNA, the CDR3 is TGTGCTAGTGCCCCACCGGAGAAAGAGACCCAGTACTTC.

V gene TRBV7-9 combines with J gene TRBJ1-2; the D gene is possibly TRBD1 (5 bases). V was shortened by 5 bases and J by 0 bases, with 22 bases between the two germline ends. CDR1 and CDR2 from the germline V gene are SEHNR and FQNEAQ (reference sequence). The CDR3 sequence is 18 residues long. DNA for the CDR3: TGTGCCAGCAGCCCAGAGGGACGGTTCGTTGAAGCTAACTATGGCTACACCTTC. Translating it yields CASSPEGRFVEANYGYTF.

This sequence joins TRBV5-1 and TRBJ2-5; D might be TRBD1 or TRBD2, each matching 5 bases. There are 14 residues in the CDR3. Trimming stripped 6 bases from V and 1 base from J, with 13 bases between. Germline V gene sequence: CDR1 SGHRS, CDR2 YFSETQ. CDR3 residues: CASTHLGTQETQYF. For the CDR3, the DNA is TGCGCCAGCACCCACCTGGGGACCCAAGAGACCCAGTACTTC.

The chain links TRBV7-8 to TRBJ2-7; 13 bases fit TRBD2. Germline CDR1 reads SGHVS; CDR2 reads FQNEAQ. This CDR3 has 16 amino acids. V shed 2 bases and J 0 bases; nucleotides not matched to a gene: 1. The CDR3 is CASSLRTSGSSYEQYF. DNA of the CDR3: TGTGCCAGCAGCTTAAGGACTAGCGGGAGCTCCTACGAGCAGTACTTC.

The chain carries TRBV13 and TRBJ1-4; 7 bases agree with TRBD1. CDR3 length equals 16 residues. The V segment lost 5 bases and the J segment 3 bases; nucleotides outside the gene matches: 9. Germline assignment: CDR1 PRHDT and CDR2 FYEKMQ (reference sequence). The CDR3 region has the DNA TGTGCCAGCAGCCACCGTCGGACAGGATCTAATGAAAAACTGTTTTTT. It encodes CASSHRRTGSNEKLFF.

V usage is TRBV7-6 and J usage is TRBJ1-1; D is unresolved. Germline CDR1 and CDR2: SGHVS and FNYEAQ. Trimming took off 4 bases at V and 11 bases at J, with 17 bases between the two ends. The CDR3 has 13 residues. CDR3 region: CASSSHRTREAFF. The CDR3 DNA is TGTGCCAGCAGCTCCCACCGGACCCGCGAGGCTTTCTTT.

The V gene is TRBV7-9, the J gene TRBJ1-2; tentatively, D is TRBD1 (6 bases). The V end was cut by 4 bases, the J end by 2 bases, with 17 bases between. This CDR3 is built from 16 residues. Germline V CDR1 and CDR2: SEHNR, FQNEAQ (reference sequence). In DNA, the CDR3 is TGTGCCAGCAGCTCCCACCTTTCCGGGACAAACTATGGCTACACCTTC. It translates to CASSSHLSGTNYGYTF.

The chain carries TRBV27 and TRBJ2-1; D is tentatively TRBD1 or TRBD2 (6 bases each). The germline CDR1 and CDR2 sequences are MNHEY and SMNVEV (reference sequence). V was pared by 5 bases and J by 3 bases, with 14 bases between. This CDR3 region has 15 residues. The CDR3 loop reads CASSKGGHLYNEQFF. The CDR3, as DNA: TGTGCCAGCAGTAAGGGGGGCCATCTCTACAATGAGCAGTTCTTC.

The DNA for the CDR3 is TGTGCCAGTAGTATCCTCGATGGGTCGCCATCCGAGCAGTACTTC. This translates into CASSILDGSPSEQYF. The rearrangement uses TRBV19 and TRBJ2-7; no definite D call. From germline, CDR1 is LNHDA and CDR2 SQIVND (reference sequence). The V end was cut by 3 bases, the J end by 6 bases, with 18 bases between. The CDR3 has 15 residues. The whole variable domain, filled in from reference TRBV19 and TRBJ2-7, reads DGGITQSPKYLFRKEGQNVTLSCEQNLNHDAMYWYRQDPGQGLRLIYYSQIVNDFQKGDIAEGYSVSREKKESFPLTVTSAQKNPTAFYLCASSILDGSPSEQYFGPGTRLTVT.

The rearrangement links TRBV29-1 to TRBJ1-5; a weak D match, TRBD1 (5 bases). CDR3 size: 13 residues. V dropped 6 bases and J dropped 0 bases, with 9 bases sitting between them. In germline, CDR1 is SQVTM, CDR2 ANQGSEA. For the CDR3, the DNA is TGCAGCGTGGAGACAGATAGCAATCAGCCCCAGCATTTT. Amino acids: CSVETDSNQPQHF.

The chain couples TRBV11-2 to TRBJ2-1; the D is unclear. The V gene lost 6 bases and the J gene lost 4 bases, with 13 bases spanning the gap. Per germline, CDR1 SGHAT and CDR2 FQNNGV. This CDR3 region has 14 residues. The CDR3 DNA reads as TGTGCCAGCAGGGAGAAAGGGATTTACAATGAGCAGTTCTTC. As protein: CASREKGIYNEQFF.

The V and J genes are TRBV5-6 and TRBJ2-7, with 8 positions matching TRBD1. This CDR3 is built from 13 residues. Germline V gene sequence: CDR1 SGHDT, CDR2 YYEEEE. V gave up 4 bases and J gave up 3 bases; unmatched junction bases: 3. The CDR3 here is CASSLQGDYEQYF. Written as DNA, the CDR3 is TGTGCCAGCAGCCTACAGGGGGACTACGAGCAGTACTTC.

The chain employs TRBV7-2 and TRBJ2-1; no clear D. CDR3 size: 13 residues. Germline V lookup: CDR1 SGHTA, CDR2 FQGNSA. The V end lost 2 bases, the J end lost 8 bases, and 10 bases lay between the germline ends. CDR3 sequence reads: CASSLRRFHEQFF. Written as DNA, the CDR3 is TGTGCCAGCAGCTTACGCCGGTTCCATGAGCAGTTCTTC.